This T cell receptor (beta chain) comes out of a study of blood T cell repertoires in COVID-19. Study at large: The origin of the acute and convalescent COVID-19 samples was the United States, Italy and Spain.

The V gene's germline CDR1 is SGHNT and CDR2 YYREEE (reference sequence). Deletions cut 4 bases from V and 0 bases from J, with 11 bases between. The CDR3 sequence is 14 residues long. In the authors' workflow: Scientists estimated how many nucleated cells there were by amplifying reference gene primers. TCRdb's table, derived via immunoSEQ multiplex PCR, lists solely in-frame clones and lacks some. V and J calls and clone size are as listed in that table; D and trimming were resolved from the DNA. The sample has approximately 76,000 clones, 80% to 90% seen once; the top ten hold about 42%. The sample taken for sequencing was peripheral blood. The receptor was derived from a man older than 75 with active or convalescent COVID-19. V usage is TRBV5-4 and J usage is TRBJ2-7, with D hard to call. The CDR3: CASSRPGDSYEQYF. In nucleotides, the CDR3 is TGTGCCAGCAGCCGCCCAGGCGACTCCTACGAGCAGTACTTC.